Listed below are T cell receptor beta chains from one sample, sequenced in a study of blood T cell repertoires in COVID-19. Assay: immunoSEQ multiplex PCR; the TCRdb copy retains only in-frame clones and omits some. Of tens of thousands of clones listed, about 86% were seen once; the top ten hold roughly 3.7%. Sample: peripheral blood. The receptor source for this set is a man aged 45 to 65 with acute or convalescent COVID-19. The CDR3 runs from the conserved cysteine through the conserved F or W. A D gene is named only where the DNA matches it firmly. Clone sizes are given selectively: once, few, many, or a class where the clone is expanded.

v_gene	j_gene	abundance	d_gene	CDR3aa	CDR3nt
TRBV15	TRBJ1-2	-	-	CATSRETTAANYGYTF	TGTGCCACCAGCAGAGAAACGACAGCTGCTAACTATGGCTACACCTTC
TRBV21-1	TRBJ1-2	-	-	CASSKGQGLCGYTF	TGTGCCAGCAGCAAAGGACAGGGGTTATGTGGCTACACCTTC
TRBV5-5	TRBJ2-2	-	-	CASSFELTGELFF	TGTGCCAGCAGCTTCGAACTTACCGGGGAGCTGTTTTTT
TRBV15	TRBJ2-3	-	TRBD2	CATSRVGLAPDTQYF	TGTGCCACCAGCAGAGTAGGACTAGCACCAGATACGCAGTATTTT
TRBV27	TRBJ2-5	-	TRBD2	CASSFFPLLAGGPQETQYF	TGTGCCAGCAGTTTCTTCCCCCTACTAGCGGGAGGCCCTCAAGAGACCCAGTACTTC
TRBV5-4	TRBJ1-1	-	-	CASSLGQRNTEAFF	TGTGCCAGCAGCTTGGGACAGAGGAACACTGAAGCTTTCTTT
TRBV7-8	TRBJ2-1	-	TRBD2	CASSLMTSGYNEQFF	TGTGCCAGCAGCTTAATGACTAGCGGATACAATGAGCAGTTCTTC
TRBV20-1	TRBJ1-6	once	-	CSASGARGNSPLHF	TGCAGTGCTAGTGGTGCCAGGGGAAATTCACCCCTCCACTTT
TRBV5-1	TRBJ2-7	-	TRBD2	CASITGLAEAAEQYF	TGCGCCAGCATAACTGGACTAGCGGAGGCCGCCGAGCAGTACTTC
TRBV7-7	TRBJ2-7	few	-	CASSLERVGAYEQYF	TGTGCTAGCAGCCTTGAACGGGTAGGGGCCTACGAGCAGTACTTC
TRBV5-1	TRBJ2-4	-	-	CASSINSESAKNIQYF	TGCGCCAGCAGCATAAACAGTGAGTCGGCCAAAAACATTCAGTACTTC
TRBV10-2	TRBJ2-7	-	TRBD2	CASSREGGSYEQYF	TGCGCCAGCAGTCGGGAGGGGGGTAGCTACGAGCAGTACTTC
TRBV5-1	TRBJ2-3	-	-	CASSLAGDTQYF	TGCGCCAGCAGCTTGGCCGGAGATACGCAGTATTTT
TRBV18	TRBJ1-4	-	-	CASSPSLPGTNEKLFF	TGTGCCAGCTCACCCTCCCTACCAGGCACTAATGAAAAACTGTTTTTT
TRBV11-2	TRBJ2-5	-	TRBD2	CASSLLVGTTQETQYF	TGTGCCAGCAGCTTATTAGTCGGGACTACACAAGAGACCCAGTACTTC